Included here is one TCR beta chain sequence, with context. These data originate in a study of blood T cell repertoires in COVID-19. About the research overall: Italy, Spain and the United States were the sources of the convalescent and acute COVID-19 samples. T cells, B-cell-depleted T cells, or PBMCs provided the cDNA or gDNA that served as material.

In the authors' methods: Reference gene primer amplification yielded estimated nucleated cell counts. Generated by immunoSEQ multiplex PCR, the TCRdb table keeps only in-frame clones and is missing some. V and J calls and clone size are as listed in that table; D and trimming were resolved from the DNA. The sample records around 150,000 clones, roughly four fifths being singletons. Per germline, CDR1 SNHLY and CDR2 FYNNEI. V was clipped by 7 bases and J by 3 bases; unmatched bases: 8. The CDR3 contains 15 residues. The chain employs TRBV2 and TRBJ1-3, with 8 bases fitting TRBD1. Sequencing input: peripheral blood. This receptor was obtained from a woman over 75 with acute or convalescent COVID-19. The CDR3 sequence is CASKLQGAGGNTIYF. DNA for the CDR3: TGTGCCAGCAAGTTGCAGGGGGCCGGTGGAAACACCATATATTTT.